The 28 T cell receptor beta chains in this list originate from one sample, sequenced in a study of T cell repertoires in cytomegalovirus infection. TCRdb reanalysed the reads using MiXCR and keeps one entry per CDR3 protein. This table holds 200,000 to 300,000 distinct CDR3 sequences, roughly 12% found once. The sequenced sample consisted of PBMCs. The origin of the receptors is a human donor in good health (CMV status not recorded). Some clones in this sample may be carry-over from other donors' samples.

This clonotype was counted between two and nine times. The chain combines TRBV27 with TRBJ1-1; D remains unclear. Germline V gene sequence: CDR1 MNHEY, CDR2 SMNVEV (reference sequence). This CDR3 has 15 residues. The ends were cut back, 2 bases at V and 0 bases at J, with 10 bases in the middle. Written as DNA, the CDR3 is TGTGCCAGCAGTTTAATCAGTTGGATGAACACTGAAGCTTTCTTT. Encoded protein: CASSLISWMNTEAFF.

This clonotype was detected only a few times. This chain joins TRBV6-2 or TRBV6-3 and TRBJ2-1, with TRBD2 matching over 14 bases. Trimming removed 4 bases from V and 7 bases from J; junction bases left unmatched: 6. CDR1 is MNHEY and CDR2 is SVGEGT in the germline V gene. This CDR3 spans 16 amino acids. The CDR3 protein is CASSSTSGGAGNEQFF. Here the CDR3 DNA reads TGTGCCAGCAGTTCGACTAGCGGGGGGGCCGGGAATGAGCAGTTCTTC.

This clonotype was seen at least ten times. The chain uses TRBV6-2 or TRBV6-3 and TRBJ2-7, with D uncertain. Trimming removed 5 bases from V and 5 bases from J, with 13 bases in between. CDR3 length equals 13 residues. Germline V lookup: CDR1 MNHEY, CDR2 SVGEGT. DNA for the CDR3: TGTGCCAGCAGTGAAACAGCCTACGACGAGCAGTACTTC. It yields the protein CASSETAYDEQYF.

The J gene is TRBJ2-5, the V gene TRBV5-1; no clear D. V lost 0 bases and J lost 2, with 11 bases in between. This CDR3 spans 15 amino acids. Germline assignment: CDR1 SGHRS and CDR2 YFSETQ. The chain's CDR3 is CASSLVQTQQETQYF. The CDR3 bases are TGCGCCAGCAGCTTGGTACAGACCCAGCAAGAGACCCAGTACTTC.

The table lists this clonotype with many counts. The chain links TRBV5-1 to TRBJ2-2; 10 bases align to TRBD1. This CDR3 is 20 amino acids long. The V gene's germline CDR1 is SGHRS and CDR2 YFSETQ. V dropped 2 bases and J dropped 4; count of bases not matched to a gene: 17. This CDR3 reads CASSFIQSRDRGSGTGELFF. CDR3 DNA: TGCGCCAGCAGCTTCATTCAGTCCCGGGACAGGGGATCGGGCACCGGGGAGCTGTTTTTT.

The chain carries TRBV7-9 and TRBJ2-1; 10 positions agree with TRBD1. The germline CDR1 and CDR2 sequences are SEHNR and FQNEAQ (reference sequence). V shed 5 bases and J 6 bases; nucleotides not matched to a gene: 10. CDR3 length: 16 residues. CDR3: CASSPRDRGEGNEQFF. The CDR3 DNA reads TGTGCCAGCAGCCCGAGGGACAGGGGAGAAGGCAATGAGCAGTTCTTC.

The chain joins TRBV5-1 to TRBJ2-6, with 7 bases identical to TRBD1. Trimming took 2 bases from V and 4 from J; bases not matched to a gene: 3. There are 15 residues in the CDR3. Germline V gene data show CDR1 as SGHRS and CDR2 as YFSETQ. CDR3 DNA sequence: TGCGCCAGCAGCTTCACAGGGGCCGGGGCCAACGTCCTGACTTTC. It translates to CASSFTGAGANVLTF.

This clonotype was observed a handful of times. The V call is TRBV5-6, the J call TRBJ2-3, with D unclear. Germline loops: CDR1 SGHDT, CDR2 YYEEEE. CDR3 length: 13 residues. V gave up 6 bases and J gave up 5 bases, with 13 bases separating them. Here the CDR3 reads CASNPSVEDTQYF. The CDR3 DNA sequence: TGTGCCAGCAACCCTTCCGTAGAAGATACGCAGTATTTT.

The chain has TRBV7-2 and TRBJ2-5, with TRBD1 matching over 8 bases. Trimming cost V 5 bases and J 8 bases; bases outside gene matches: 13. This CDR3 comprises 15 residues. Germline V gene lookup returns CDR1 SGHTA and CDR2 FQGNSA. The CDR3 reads CASSLQPLGQGTQYF. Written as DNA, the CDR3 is TGTGCCAGCAGCCTACAGCCCCTCGGACAGGGCACCCAGTACTTC.

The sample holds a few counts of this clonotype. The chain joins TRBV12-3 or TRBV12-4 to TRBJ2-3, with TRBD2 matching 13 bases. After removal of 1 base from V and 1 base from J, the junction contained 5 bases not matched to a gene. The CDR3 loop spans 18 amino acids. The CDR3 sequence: CASSLGTSGSSRTDTQYF. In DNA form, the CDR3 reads TGTGCCAGCAGTTTAGGGACTAGCGGGAGCTCTCGCACAGATACGCAGTATTTT.

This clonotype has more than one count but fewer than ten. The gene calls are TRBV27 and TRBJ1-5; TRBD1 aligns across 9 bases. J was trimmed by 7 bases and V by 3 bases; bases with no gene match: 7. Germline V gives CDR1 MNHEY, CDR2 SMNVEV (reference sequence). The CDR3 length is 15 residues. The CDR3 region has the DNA TGTGCCAGCAGTTTGGGGGGACAGGGCCGCCAGCCCCAGCATTTT. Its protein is CASSLGGQGRQPQHF.

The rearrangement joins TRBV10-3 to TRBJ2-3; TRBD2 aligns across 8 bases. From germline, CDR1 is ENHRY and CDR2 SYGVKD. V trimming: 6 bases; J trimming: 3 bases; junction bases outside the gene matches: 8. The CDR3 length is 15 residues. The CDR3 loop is CAISPGGGETDTQYF. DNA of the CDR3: TGTGCCATCAGCCCGGGGGGGGGCGAAACAGATACGCAGTATTTT.

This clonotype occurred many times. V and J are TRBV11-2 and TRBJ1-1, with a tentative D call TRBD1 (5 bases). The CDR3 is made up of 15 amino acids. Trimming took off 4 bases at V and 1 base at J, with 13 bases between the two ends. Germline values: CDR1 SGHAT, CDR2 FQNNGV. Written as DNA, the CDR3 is TGTGCCAGCAGCTATGTTGTGGGGGGGAACACTGAAGCTTTCTTT. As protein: CASSYVVGGNTEAFF.

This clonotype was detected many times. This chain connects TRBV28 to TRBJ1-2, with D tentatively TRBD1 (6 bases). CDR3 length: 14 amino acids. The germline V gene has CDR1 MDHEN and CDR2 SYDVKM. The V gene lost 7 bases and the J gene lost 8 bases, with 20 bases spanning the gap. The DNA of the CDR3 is TGTGCCAGCACTCTCGGGGGGCCTCTTAGGGGCTACACCTTC. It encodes CASTLGGPLRGYTF.

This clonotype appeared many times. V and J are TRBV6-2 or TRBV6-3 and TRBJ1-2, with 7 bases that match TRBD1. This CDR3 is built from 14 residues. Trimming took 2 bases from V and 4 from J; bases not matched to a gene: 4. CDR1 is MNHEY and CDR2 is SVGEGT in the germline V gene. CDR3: CASSYGGQRYGYTF. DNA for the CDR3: TGTGCCAGCAGTTACGGGGGACAGCGCTATGGCTACACCTTC.

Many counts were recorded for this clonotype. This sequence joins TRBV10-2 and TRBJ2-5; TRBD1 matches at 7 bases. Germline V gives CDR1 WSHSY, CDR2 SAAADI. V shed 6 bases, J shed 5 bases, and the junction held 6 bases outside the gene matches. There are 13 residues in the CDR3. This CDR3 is CASRGQTHETQYF. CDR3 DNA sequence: TGCGCCAGCAGGGGACAGACTCATGAGACCCAGTACTTC.

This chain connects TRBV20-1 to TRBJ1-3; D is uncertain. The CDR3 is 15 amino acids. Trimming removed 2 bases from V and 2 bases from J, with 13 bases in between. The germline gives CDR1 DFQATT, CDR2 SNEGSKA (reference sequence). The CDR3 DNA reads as TGCAGTGCTAGATCTCCGGGAAGTCCTGGAAACACCATATATTTT. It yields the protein CSARSPGSPGNTIYF.

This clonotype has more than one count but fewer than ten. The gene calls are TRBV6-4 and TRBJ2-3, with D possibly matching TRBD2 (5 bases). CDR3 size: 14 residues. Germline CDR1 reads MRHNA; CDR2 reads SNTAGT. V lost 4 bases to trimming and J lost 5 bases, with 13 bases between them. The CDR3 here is CASSARHREDTQYF. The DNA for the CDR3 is TGTGCCAGCAGTGCGAGACATCGGGAAGATACGCAGTATTTT.

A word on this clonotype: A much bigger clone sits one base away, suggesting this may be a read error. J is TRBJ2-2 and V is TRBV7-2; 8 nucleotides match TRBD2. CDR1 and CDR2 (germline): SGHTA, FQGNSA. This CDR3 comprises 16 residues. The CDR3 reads CASSHKRGRNTGELLF. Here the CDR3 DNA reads TGTGCCAGCAGCCACAAGCGGGGGCGGAACACCGGGGAGCTGCTTTTT.

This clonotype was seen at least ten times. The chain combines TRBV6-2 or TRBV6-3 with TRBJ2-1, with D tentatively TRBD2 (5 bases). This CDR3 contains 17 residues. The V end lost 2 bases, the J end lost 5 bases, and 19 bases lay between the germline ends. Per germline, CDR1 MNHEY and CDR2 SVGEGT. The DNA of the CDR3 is TGTGCCAGCAGTTACCCCACTGGACTCACTGAGAACAATGAGCAGTTCTTC. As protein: CASSYPTGLTENNEQFF.

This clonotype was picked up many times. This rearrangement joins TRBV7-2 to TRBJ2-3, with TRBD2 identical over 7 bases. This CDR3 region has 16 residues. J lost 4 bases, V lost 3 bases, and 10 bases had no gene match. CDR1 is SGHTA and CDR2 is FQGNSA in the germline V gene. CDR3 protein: CASSLGGGGGADTQYF. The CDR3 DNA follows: TGTGCCAGCAGCTTGGGGGGGGGGGGGGGGGCAGATACGCAGTATTTT.

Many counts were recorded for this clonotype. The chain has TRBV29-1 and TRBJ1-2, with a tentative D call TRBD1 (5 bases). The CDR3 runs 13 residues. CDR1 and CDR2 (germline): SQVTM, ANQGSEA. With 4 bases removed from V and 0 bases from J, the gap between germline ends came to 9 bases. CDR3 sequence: CSVGVGANYGYTF. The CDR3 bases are TGCAGCGTTGGAGTAGGGGCTAACTATGGCTACACCTTC.

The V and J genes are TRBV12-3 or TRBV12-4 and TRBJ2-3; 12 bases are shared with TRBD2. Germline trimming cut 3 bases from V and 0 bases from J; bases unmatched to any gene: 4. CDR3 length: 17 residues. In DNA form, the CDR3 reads TGTGCCAGCAGTTTGGAGACTAGCGGGGGTAGCACAGATACGCAGTATTTT. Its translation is CASSLETSGGSTDTQYF.

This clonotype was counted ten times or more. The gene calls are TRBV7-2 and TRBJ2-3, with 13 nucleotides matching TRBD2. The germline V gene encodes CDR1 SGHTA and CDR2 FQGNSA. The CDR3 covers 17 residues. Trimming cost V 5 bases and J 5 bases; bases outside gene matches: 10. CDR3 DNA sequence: TGTGCCAGCAGCCTCGGACTAGCGGGAGCTGGGAGAGATACGCAGTATTTT. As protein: CASSLGLAGAGRDTQYF.

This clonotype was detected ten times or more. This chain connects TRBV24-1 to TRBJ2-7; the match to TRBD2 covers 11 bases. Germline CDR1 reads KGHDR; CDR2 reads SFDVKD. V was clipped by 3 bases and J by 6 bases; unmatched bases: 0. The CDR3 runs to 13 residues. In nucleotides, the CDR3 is TGTGCCACCAGTGATCTAGCGGGAGGCGAGCAGTACTTC. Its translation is CATSDLAGGEQYF.

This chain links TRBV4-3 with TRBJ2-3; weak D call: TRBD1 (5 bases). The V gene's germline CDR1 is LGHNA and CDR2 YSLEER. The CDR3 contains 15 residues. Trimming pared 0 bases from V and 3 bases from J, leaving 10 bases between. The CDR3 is CASSQDRGTTDTQYF. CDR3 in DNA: TGCGCCAGCAGCCAAGATAGGGGAACGACAGATACGCAGTATTTT.

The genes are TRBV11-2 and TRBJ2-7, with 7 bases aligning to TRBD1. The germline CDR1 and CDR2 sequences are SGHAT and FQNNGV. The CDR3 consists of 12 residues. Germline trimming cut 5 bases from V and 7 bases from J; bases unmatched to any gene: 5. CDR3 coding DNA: TGTGCCAGCAGCCCGGGACAGCTGGAGCAGTACTTC. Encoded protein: CASSPGQLEQYF.

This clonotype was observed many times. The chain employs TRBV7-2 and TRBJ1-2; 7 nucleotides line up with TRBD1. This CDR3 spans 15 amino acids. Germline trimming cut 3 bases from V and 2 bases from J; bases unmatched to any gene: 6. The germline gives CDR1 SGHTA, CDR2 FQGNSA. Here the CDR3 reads CASSFTGVPNYGYTF. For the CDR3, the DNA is TGTGCCAGCAGCTTTACAGGGGTACCGAACTATGGCTACACCTTC.